This TCR beta chain was sequenced during a study of control samples from healthy donors and cancer patients. Repertoires were generated with immunoSEQ multiplex PCR, while TCRdb's copy carries only in-frame clones and drops some. Among over 150,000 clones listed, more than 85% were seen once. Germline CDR1 is LGHDT and CDR2 is YNNKEL (reference sequence). Trimming left V 0 bases short and J 1 base short, with 12 bases between. The CDR3 covers 17 residues. The sequence came from a woman in her thirties or forties in good health. This chain joins TRBV3-1 (or the pseudogene TRBV3-2) and TRBJ2-2; D perhaps matches TRBD1 (6 bases). Sequences were obtained from blood. The CDR3 sequence is CASSQDPDSENTGELFF. CDR3 coding DNA: TGTGCCAGCAGCCAAGATCCGGACAGCGAGAACACCGGGGAGCTGTTTTTT.